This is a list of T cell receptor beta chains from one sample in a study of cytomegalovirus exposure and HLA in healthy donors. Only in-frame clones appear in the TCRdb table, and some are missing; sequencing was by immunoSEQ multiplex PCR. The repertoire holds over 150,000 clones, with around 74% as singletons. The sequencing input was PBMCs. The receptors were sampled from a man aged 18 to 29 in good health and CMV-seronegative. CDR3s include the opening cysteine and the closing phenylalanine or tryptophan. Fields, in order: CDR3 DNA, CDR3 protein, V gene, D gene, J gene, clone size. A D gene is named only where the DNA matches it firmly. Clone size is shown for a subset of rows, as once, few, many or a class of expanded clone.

TGCGCCAGCAGCCACCGACAGGGGGCGCAGAATCAGCCCCAGCATTTT CASSHRQGAQNQPQHF TRBV4-1 TRBD1 TRBJ1-5 once
TGCGCCAGCAGCCAAGGTCGCGGATTCTCTGGAAACACCATATATTTT CASSQGRGFSGNTIYF TRBV4-1 - TRBJ1-3 -
TGTGCCAGCAGCTTTCTAGCGGGGGGGAGGGGAGAGACCCAGTACTTC CASSFLAGGRGETQYF TRBV5-6 TRBD2 TRBJ2-5 -
TGTGCCAGCAGCTTAGGGCCAGGGCCCTACTCTGGGGCCAACGTCCTGACTTTC CASSLGPGPYSGANVLTF TRBV7-6 - TRBJ2-6 -
TGTGCCAGTATACGGGGGTCAGATACGCAGTATTTT CASIRGSDTQYF TRBV19 - TRBJ2-3 few
TGTGCCAGTAGACAGGGGCCTCCCCAAAGCGACGAGCAGTACTTC CASRQGPPQSDEQYF TRBV2 TRBD1 TRBJ2-7 -
TGCGCCAGCAGCTTGGTTACAGTCTCTGGGGCCAACGTCCTGACTTTC CASSLVTVSGANVLTF TRBV5-1 - TRBJ2-6 -
TGTGCCACACCGAGCTTTCGGGGGAATTCACCCCTCCACTTT CATPSFRGNSPLHF TRBV6-1 - TRBJ1-6 once
TGTGCCAGCAGCCTGGGAGGTACACCAGAAACGCAGTATTTT CASSLGGTPETQYF TRBV7-3 - TRBJ2-3 -
TGCGCCAGCAGTCATCACCGGGGACAGGGGGCGTACACCGGGGAGCTGTTTTTT CASSHHRGQGAYTGELFF TRBV23-1 TRBD1 TRBJ2-2 -
TGTGCCAGCAGCTTATTAGGGGGGGGACATGAGCAGTTCTTC CASSLLGGGHEQFF TRBV7-3 - TRBJ2-1 few
TGTGCCAGCAGTTACTCTGGGAGGAGCACTGAAGCTTTCTTT CASSYSGRSTEAFF TRBV6-5 - TRBJ1-1 -
TGTGCCAGCAGCGAACGACAGGCTAATGGCTACACCTTC CASSERQANGYTF TRBV7-9 - TRBJ1-2 -
TGCGCCAGCAGCCAAGATGCCGAGCCCCGAAGCAATCAGCCCCAGCATTTT CASSQDAEPRSNQPQHF TRBV4-3 - TRBJ1-5 few
TGTGCCAGCTCTCCAGGCGGCAACGCCTACGAGCAGTACTTC CASSPGGNAYEQYF TRBV18 - TRBJ2-7 -
TGTGCCACCAGCAGAGATATGGCCTCATGGGGGGTAGGAGGCTACACCTTC CATSRDMASWGVGGYTF TRBV15 - TRBJ1-2 -
TGTGCCACCAAGCCAGCGGGGGCCCTAGAGACCCAGTACTTC CATKPAGALETQYF TRBV27 TRBD2 TRBJ2-5 -
TGCGCCAGCAGCTTGGATGCAGGGCGCGGCTACACCTTC CASSLDAGRGYTF TRBV5-1 - TRBJ1-2 -
TGTGCCAGCAAAAAGGGGTCGGGTGAAAAACTGTTTTTT CASKKGSGEKLFF TRBV2 - TRBJ1-4 -
TGTGCCAGCAGTTACGGGACAGGGACCTACGAGCAGTACTTC CASSYGTGTYEQYF TRBV6-5 TRBD1 TRBJ2-7 few
TGCGCCAGCAGCGAGGGGACTAGCGGGTCCAATGAGCAGTTCTTC CASSEGTSGSNEQFF TRBV4-3 TRBD2 TRBJ2-1 few
TGTGCCAGCAGGTGGACAGGGGCGGGCAATCAGCCCCAGCATTTT CASRWTGAGNQPQHF TRBV28 TRBD1 TRBJ1-5 -
TGTGCCGGCACCAGGGGGCTTAGCACAGATACGCAGTATTTT CAGTRGLSTDTQYF TRBV30 TRBD1 TRBJ2-3 -
TGTGCCAGCAGCCCACTGGACAGCCTGAACACTGAAGCTTTCTTT CASSPLDSLNTEAFF TRBV7-9 - TRBJ1-1 -
TGTGCCACCAGCAGAGATCTTAGTGAGCAGTTCTTC CATSRDLSEQFF TRBV15 - TRBJ2-1 -
TGTGCCAGCAGCCTCCGGGACAGACTATCCTATGGCTACACCTTC CASSLRDRLSYGYTF TRBV7-9 TRBD1 TRBJ1-2 -
TGCAGCGTGGCCCCCACTAGAGCCTCAGAGACCCAGTACTTC CSVAPTRASETQYF TRBV29-1 - TRBJ2-5 once
TGTGCCAGCAGACCTGGACTAGCGGGGGCCCTCACCGGGGAGCTGTTTTTT CASRPGLAGALTGELFF TRBV5-8 TRBD2 TRBJ2-2 -
TGTGCCAGCGGGACAAATGGCTACACCTTC CASGTNGYTF TRBV28 - TRBJ1-2 -
TGTGCCAGCAGTGCCGACAGACGGGAGCAGTTCTTC CASSADRREQFF TRBV2 - TRBJ2-1 -
TGTGCCACCAGCAGGGACAGGCGGGAAAACACTGAAGCTTTCTTT CATSRDRRENTEAFF TRBV15 TRBD1 TRBJ1-1 once
TGTGCCAGCATCCCGTTGACCGGGATCAACACTGAAGCTTTCTTT CASIPLTGINTEAFF TRBV7-9 - TRBJ1-1 -
TGTGCCAGCAGCTCCTTCTTGAACACTGAAGCTTTCTTT CASSSFLNTEAFF TRBV7-8 - TRBJ1-1 -
TGTGCCAGCAGCTACGACAGGGGGGATCAGCCCCAGCATTTT CASSYDRGDQPQHF TRBV9 TRBD1 TRBJ1-5 -
TGTGCCAGCAGTCTCCAGGGGGCAGCTAATGAAAAACTGTTTTTT CASSLQGAANEKLFF TRBV6-5 TRBD1 TRBJ1-4 -
TGTGCCAGCAGTCTAGACGGGCAGGGCAGGAATCAGCCCCAGCATTTT CASSLDGQGRNQPQHF TRBV4-2 - TRBJ1-5 -
TGCGCCAGCAGCTCATGGGGGCGGACTGAAGCTTTCTTT CASSSWGRTEAFF TRBV5-1 - TRBJ1-1 -
TGTGCCAGCAGCGTAGCCCTAGCGGGGGCTGGTGCAGATACGCAGTATTTT CASSVALAGAGADTQYF TRBV9 TRBD2 TRBJ2-3 -
TGTGCCAGTAGTCCCCCCAGGGGGGTAACCGGGGAGCTGTTTTTT CASSPPRGVTGELFF TRBV19 - TRBJ2-2 -
TGTGCCAGCAGTTACTGGGACAGGGGTAGATCACCCCTCCACTTT CASSYWDRGRSPLHF TRBV6-6 TRBD1 TRBJ1-6 -
TGCGCCAGCAGCCCCAATAGCGGGGGGGCTCGCCATGAGCAGTTCTTC CASSPNSGGARHEQFF TRBV5-1 TRBD2 TRBJ2-1 -